The 21 T cell receptor beta chains reported below all come from one sample, sequenced in a study of cytomegalovirus exposure and HLA in healthy donors. PCR used 60 Vbeta primers and 13 Jbeta primers. Measured with immunoSEQ multiplex PCR; TCRdb has only the in-frame clones, and not every one. The sample yields fewer than 150,000 clones, approximately 85% seen once. Sequences were obtained from PBMCs. These receptor sequences come from a woman between 25 and 40 years old in good health and CMV-seropositive.

The chain has TRBV28 and TRBJ1-2, with TRBD1 identical over 8 bases. The CDR3 has 16 residues. The V gene end was trimmed by 5 bases and the J gene end by 4 bases; junction bases not matched to a gene: 12. Germline V gene lookup returns CDR1 MDHEN and CDR2 SYDVKM. The CDR3 DNA reads as TGTGCCAGCAGTGAGACATTGGTTGACAGGGGCTATGGCTACACCTTC. It codes for CASSETLVDRGYGYTF.

A few counts support this clone. CDR3 sequence: CAWDTRIDEQFF. The CDR3 DNA reads as TGTGCCTGGGATACTAGGATCGATGAGCAGTTCTTC. The chain is built from TRBV30 and TRBJ2-1, with TRBD2 as a possible D gene (5 bases). CDR1 and CDR2 from the germline V gene are GTSNPN and SVGIG (reference sequence). Trimming pared 5 bases from V and 8 bases from J, leaving 13 bases between. CDR3 length equals 12 residues.

The V call is TRBV29-1, the J call TRBJ1-1; TRBD1 is a possible D gene (5 bases). The CDR3 is 14 amino acids. Germline assignment: CDR1 SQVTM and CDR2 ANQGSEA. Trimming took 2 bases from V and 0 from J, leaving 10 bases between them. CDR3 sequence reads: CSVERGTMNTEAFF. The CDR3 DNA sequence: TGCAGCGTTGAACGGGGGACCATGAACACTGAAGCTTTCTTT.

The chain has TRBV6-5 and TRBJ2-7, with 9 bases identical to TRBD1. Germline CDR1 reads MNHEY; CDR2 reads SVGAGI. Trimming took 8 bases from V and 2 from J; bases not matched to a gene: 4. The CDR3 is 13 amino acids. The CDR3 protein is CASRRTGAYEQYF. CDR3 coding DNA: TGTGCCAGCCGGCGGACAGGGGCCTACGAGCAGTACTTC.

The chain is built from TRBV5-1 and TRBJ2-1; D call uncertain. The V end was cut by 3 bases, the J end by 0 bases, with 7 bases between. Per the germline V gene, CDR1 is SGHRS and CDR2 is YFSETQ. There are 14 residues in the CDR3. CDR3 region: CASSSYSSYNEQFF. CDR3 coding DNA: TGCGCCAGCAGCTCCTACAGCTCCTACAATGAGCAGTTCTTC. Together with reference TRBV5-1 and TRBJ2-1, the CDR3 gives the full variable domain: KAGVTQTPRYLIKTRGQQVTLSCSPISGHRSVSWYQQTPGQGLQFLFEYFSETQRNKGNFPGRFSGRQFSNSRSEMNVSTLELGDSALYLCASSSYSSYNEQFFGPGTRLTVL.

The chain joins TRBV2 to TRBJ1-1; a possible D gene is TRBD1 (6 bases). The ends were cut back, 6 bases at V and 1 base at J, with 15 bases in the middle. The CDR3 consists of 15 residues. The germline V gene has CDR1 SNHLY and CDR2 FYNNEI. The CDR3 reads CASSLITGQNTEAFF. CDR3 DNA: TGTGCCAGCAGCCTAATTACAGGGCAGAACACTGAAGCTTTCTTT.

The CDR3, as DNA: TGTGCCAGCAGTGGGTGGGAGAGTGGATACGAGCAGTACTTC. Protein sequence: CASSGWESGYEQYF. The chain carries TRBV2 and TRBJ2-7, with D possibly matching TRBD2 (5 bases). CDR1 SNHLY and CDR2 FYNNEI come from the germline V gene. With 4 bases removed from V and 4 bases from J, the gap between germline ends came to 14 bases. CDR3 length: 14 residues. The variable domain in full, with the rest retrieved from reference TRBV2 and TRBJ2-7, is EPEVTQTPSHQVTQMGQEVILRCVPISNHLYFYWYRQILGQKVEFLVSFYNNEISEKSEIFDDQFSVERPDGSNFTLKIRSTKLEDSAMYFCASSGWESGYEQYFGPGTRLTVT.

V gene TRBV25-1 combines with J gene TRBJ2-3; D is perhaps TRBD2 (5 bases). The V and J ends lost 4 bases and 6 bases respectively, with 14 bases between them. CDR1 is MGHDK and CDR2 is SYGVNS in the germline V gene. This CDR3 comprises 14 residues. The CDR3 DNA sequence: TGTGCCAGCAGTGTTGAGGGCTCCGGGGATACGCAGTATTTT. Its translation is CASSVEGSGDTQYF.

The rearrangement links TRBV6-5 to TRBJ1-3; 9 positions match TRBD1. The CDR3 length is 16 residues. In germline, CDR1 is MNHEY, CDR2 SVGAGI. V dropped 4 bases and J dropped 1; count of bases not matched to a gene: 5. The CDR3 DNA reads as TGTGCCAGCAGTTCCGAGACAGGGGGATCTGGAAACACCATATATTTT. It yields the protein CASSSETGGSGNTIYF.

The chain uses TRBV6-6 and TRBJ2-7; maybe TRBD1 (5 bases). This CDR3 is built from 16 residues. Deletions cut 6 bases from V and 2 bases from J, with 20 bases between. CDR1 MNHNY and CDR2 SVGAGI come from the germline V gene (reference sequence). The CDR3 DNA follows: TGTGCCAGCAGCCAGACCTCGGGCAGGGTACCCTACGAGCAGTACTTC. It is translated as CASSQTSGRVPYEQYF.

The chain links TRBV27 to TRBJ1-5; no clear D. The germline V gene has CDR1 MNHEY and CDR2 SMNVEV (reference sequence). V lost 6 bases, J lost 7 bases, and 13 bases lay in between. CDR3 length equals 13 residues. The CDR3 bases are TGTGCCAGCAGCATCTTCAGTGGCCAGCCCCAGCATTTT. Protein product: CASSIFSGQPQHF.

V usage is TRBV2 and J usage is TRBJ1-4; D remains unclear. This CDR3 comprises 11 residues. Per the germline V gene, CDR1 is SNHLY and CDR2 is FYNNEI. Between the trimmed V and J ends, which lost 6 bases and 6 bases, there was a span of 5 bases. The CDR3 loop is CASSEYEKLFF. For the CDR3, the DNA is TGTGCCAGCAGCGAGTATGAAAAACTGTTTTTT.

This clone was seen a few times. This rearrangement joins TRBV7-9 to TRBJ2-7; D call uncertain. This CDR3 region has 14 residues. In germline, CDR1 is SEHNR, CDR2 FQNEAQ (reference sequence). V lost 0 bases and J 7 bases, leaving 13 bases between the germline ends. The CDR3 reads CASSLAANLKEQYF. The CDR3 nucleotides read TGTGCCAGCAGCTTAGCTGCCAACTTAAAGGAGCAGTACTTC.

Details on this clone: Mismatch with germline at one junction end may stem from a read error. This chain uses TRBV30 with TRBJ1-1; D unresolved. The CDR3 loop spans 11 amino acids. Germline V lookup: CDR1 GTSNPN, CDR2 SVGIG (reference sequence). In DNA, the CDR3 is TGTGCCTGGCGACATATCACTGAGGCTTTCTTT. Encoded protein: CAWRHITEAFF.

This chain joins TRBV7-3 and TRBJ2-3, with TRBD2 as a possible D gene (6 bases). Trimming took off 5 bases at V and 5 bases at J, with 17 bases between the two ends. There are 15 residues in the CDR3. Germline assignment: CDR1 SGHTA and CDR2 FQGTGA. The DNA of the CDR3 is TGTGCCAGCAGCAGAGGCTCTAGCGCGGAAGATACGCAGTATTTT. Amino acids: CASSRGSSAEDTQYF.

V usage is TRBV9 and J usage is TRBJ2-2; D perhaps matches TRBD1 (5 bases). The germline V gene has CDR1 SGDLS and CDR2 YYNGEE. Trimming took off 1 base at V and 6 bases at J, with 19 bases between the two ends. The CDR3 contains 17 residues. The CDR3 loop is CASSVRGPPGWAGELFF. CDR3 sequence (DNA): TGTGCCAGCAGCGTACGTGGACCCCCAGGGTGGGCCGGGGAGCTGTTTTTT.

The gene calls are TRBV4-2 and TRBJ1-3; 7 positions agree with TRBD1. The V and J ends lost 5 bases and 0 bases, in that order; junction bases with no gene match: 7. CDR3 length equals 16 residues. CDR1 and CDR2 (germline): LGHNA, YNFKEQ. CDR3 in amino acids: CASSSRDRDSGNTIYF. The CDR3 DNA sequence: TGTGCCAGCAGCTCCCGGGACAGAGACTCTGGAAACACCATATATTTT.

The CDR3 sequence is CASRSQDRLNYGYTF. CDR3 coding DNA: TGTGCCAGCAGGTCTCAGGACAGGCTCAACTATGGCTACACCTTC. This chain joins TRBV5-4 and TRBJ1-2; TRBD1 aligns across 7 bases. Trimming at V came to 5 bases and at J to 2 bases, leaving 9 bases not matched to a gene. Germline values: CDR1 SGHNT, CDR2 YYREEE (reference sequence). The length of the CDR3 is 15 residues.

The V and J genes are TRBV7-3 and TRBJ2-1, with 8 bases fitting TRBD2. Germline CDR1 is SGHTA and CDR2 is FQGTGA. The CDR3 length is 18 residues. The V gene end was trimmed by 5 bases and the J gene end by 0 bases; junction bases not matched to a gene: 12. The DNA of the CDR3 is TGTGCCAGCAGCCCCGGGGGTGCGGGGGGCCGCTCCTACAATGAGCAGTTCTTC. As protein: CASSPGGAGGRSYNEQFF.

The genes are TRBV28 and TRBJ1-4, with D maybe TRBD1 (5 bases). Trimming cost V 7 bases and J 7 bases, with 16 bases left between them. The CDR3 contains 14 residues. Germline lookup yields CDR1 MDHEN and CDR2 SYDVKM. CDR3 nucleotide sequence: TGTGCCAGCACCTCACCCGGGGGGGTTGAAAAACTGTTTTTT. It encodes CASTSPGGVEKLFF.

Concerning this clone: Germline and junction disagree at one end, which may indicate a read error. The chain carries TRBV7-9 and TRBJ2-7; D is possibly TRBD2 (6 bases). This CDR3 contains 18 residues. Germline CDR1 reads SEHNR; CDR2 reads FQNEAQ (reference sequence). The CDR3 reads CASSLSFRGGGIGDEQYF. The CDR3 DNA reads TGTGCCAGCAGCTTATCGTTCCGGGGTGGCGGGATCGGCGACGAGCAATACTTC.